Below are 26 T cell receptor beta chains sequenced from a single sample in a study of T cell responses to AZD1222 COVID-19 vaccine. The repertoire was sequenced with immunoSEQ multiplex PCR; TCRdb's copy has only in-frame clones and lacks some. The data contain 150,000 to 250,000 clones, about 89% of them singletons. The sequences come from peripheral blood, collected 28 days after the second AZD1222 dose. The source is an adult who received the AZD1222 COVID-19 vaccine.

The chain uses TRBV10-1 and TRBJ1-1; D is unresolved. Germline V gene data show CDR1 as WNHNN and CDR2 as SYGVQD (reference sequence). The germline V and J ends were trimmed by 0 bases and 6 bases, with 11 bases remaining between them. The CDR3 consists of 14 residues. The CDR3 loop reads CASSESPGRPEAFF. DNA of the CDR3: TGCGCCAGCAGTGAGTCGCCGGGTAGGCCTGAAGCTTTCTTT.

The CDR3 DNA is TGTGCCAGCACCAGAGTCGGAGAGAACACTGAAGCTTTCTTT. It codes for CASTRVGENTEAFF. The rearrangement joins TRBV21-1 to TRBJ1-1. TRBV21-1 is a pseudogene segment. The CDR3 extends over 14 amino acids.

This chain connects TRBV5-1 to TRBJ2-3; TRBD1 matches at 10 bases. CDR3 length: 14 amino acids. From germline, CDR1 is SGHRS and CDR2 YFSETQ. Trimming at V came to 6 bases and at J to 4 bases, leaving 5 bases not matched to a gene. The CDR3 sequence: CASTRTGGSDTQYF. CDR3 nucleotides: TGCGCCAGCACCAGGACAGGGGGTTCAGATACGCAGTATTTT.

The J gene is TRBJ1-6, the V gene TRBV6-2 or TRBV6-3, with D maybe TRBD1 (5 bases). V was trimmed by 6 bases and J by 7 bases, leaving 13 bases between them. The CDR3 has 14 residues. Germline CDR1 and CDR2: MNHEY and SVGEGT. CDR3 region: CASSVGRENSPLHF. The CDR3 DNA sequence: TGTGCCAGCAGCGTTGGCAGGGAGAATTCACCCCTCCACTTT.

In the case of this clone: Other DNA sequences from this sample encode an identical CDR3 as well. The chain employs TRBV6-4 and TRBJ1-1; D is uncertain. Germline V lookup: CDR1 MRHNA, CDR2 SNTAGT. The CDR3 is made up of 13 amino acids. With 4 bases removed from V and 1 base from J, the gap between germline ends came to 7 bases. Here the CDR3 reads CASSVEGNTEAFF. The CDR3, as DNA: TGTGCCAGCAGTGTGGAGGGGAACACTGAAGCTTTCTTT.

The rearrangement links TRBV5-1 to TRBJ1-2; possible D gene TRBD1, 5 bases. V was shortened by 3 bases and J by 3 bases, with 9 bases between the two germline ends. CDR3 length: 13 residues. Germline CDR1 reads SGHRS; CDR2 reads YFSETQ. Written as DNA, the CDR3 is TGCGCCAGCAGCTCCCAGGGTCACTATGGCTACACCTTC. Translating gives CASSSQGHYGYTF.

A single count supports this clone. This chain connects TRBV7-2 to TRBJ2-1; D gene unclear. Germline lookup yields CDR1 SGHTA and CDR2 FQGNSA. V was clipped by 5 bases and J by 2 bases, with 13 bases between them. This CDR3 contains 15 residues. Here the CDR3 DNA reads TGTGCCAGCAGCCTCGGCCTTTCCCCCTACAATGAGCAGTTCTTC. Protein sequence: CASSLGLSPYNEQFF. The full variable domain, with the rest looked up from reference TRBV7-2 and TRBJ2-1, is GAGVSQSPSNKVTEKGKDVELRCDPISGHTALYWYRQSLGQGLEFLIYFQGNSAPDKSGLPSDRFSAERTGGSVSTLTIQRTQQEDSAVYLCASSLGLSPYNEQFFGPGTRLTVL.

The gene calls are TRBV5-1 and TRBJ1-5, with D possibly being TRBD1 (5 bases). The CDR3 totals 14 residues. The V gene's germline CDR1 is SGHRS and CDR2 YFSETQ. Trimming took 4 bases from V and 5 from J, leaving 13 bases between them. Here the CDR3 DNA reads TGCGCCAGCAGCAGAACAGGAGGCCATCAGCCCCAGCATTTT. Translated: CASSRTGGHQPQHF.

This clone has just a few counts. The rearrangement joins TRBV19 to TRBJ1-2; 8 bases agree with TRBD1. Looked up from germline, CDR1 is LNHDA and CDR2 is SQIVND (reference sequence). The CDR3 covers 15 residues. Trimming cost V 5 bases and J 6 bases; bases outside gene matches: 11. The CDR3 DNA reads TGTGCCAGTAGTTCCCAGGACAGGGAGATCCATGGCTACACCTTC. Translation gives CASSSQDREIHGYTF.

The chain joins TRBV30 to TRBJ1-2; 8 bases are a match to TRBD1. This CDR3 is built from 13 residues. CDR1 is GTSNPN, CDR2 SVGIG, per germline (reference sequence). V trimming: 1 base; J trimming: 3 bases; junction bases outside the gene matches: 1. In nucleotides, the CDR3 is TGTGCCTGGAGTGCGACAGGGGACTATGGCTACACCTTC. It yields the protein CAWSATGDYGYTF.

The chain joins TRBV5-1 to TRBJ1-2; D is perhaps TRBD1 (6 bases). CDR1 is SGHRS, CDR2 YFSETQ, per germline. The CDR3 is made up of 15 amino acids. Between the trimmed V and J ends, which lost 0 bases and 4 bases, there was a span of 13 bases. The DNA for the CDR3 is TGCGCCAGCAGCTTGGGGACGAAGGGGGGCTATGGCTACACCTTC. Amino acid sequence: CASSLGTKGGYGYTF. The full variable domain, in which reference TRBV5-1 and TRBJ1-2 provide the parts outside the CDR3, is KAGVTQTPRYLIKTRGQQVTLSCSPISGHRSVSWYQQTPGQGLQFLFEYFSETQRNKGNFPGRFSGRQFSNSRSEMNVSTLELGDSALYLCASSLGTKGGYGYTFGSGTRLTVV.

The chain combines TRBV4-1 with TRBJ1-3; no clear D gene. Deletions cut 3 bases from V and 0 bases from J, with 6 bases between. The CDR3 contains 14 residues. Looked up from germline, CDR1 is MGHRA and CDR2 is YSYEKL. In DNA form, the CDR3 reads TGCGCCAGCAGCCATTCAGGCTCTGGAAACACCATATATTTT. Translation: CASSHSGSGNTIYF.

The chain recombines TRBV11-2 with TRBJ2-5, with D possibly being TRBD1 (5 bases). Germline CDR1 is SGHAT and CDR2 is FQNNGV. The CDR3 has 15 residues. V lost 3 bases and J lost 2, with 13 bases in between. The DNA for the CDR3 is TGTGCCAGCAGCTTGACGCCTTGGACACAAGAGACCCAGTACTTC. Translation: CASSLTPWTQETQYF.

V gene TRBV7-9 combines with J gene TRBJ1-6; D call uncertain. V lost 5 bases, J lost 13 bases, and 18 bases lay in between. There are 14 residues in the CDR3. Germline CDR1 reads SEHNR; CDR2 reads FQNEAQ (reference sequence). The CDR3 bases are TGTGCCAGCAGCGCCAAAGGCGCCGATCGGCCCCTCCACTTT. Its translation is CASSAKGADRPLHF.

The chain couples TRBV28 to TRBJ1-2; no clear D gene. V lost 5 bases, J lost 5 bases, and 6 bases lay in between. In germline, CDR1 is MDHEN, CDR2 SYDVKM. This CDR3 has 11 residues. The DNA of the CDR3 is TGTGCCAGCAGTCGACGTTATGGCTACACCTTC. It encodes CASSRRYGYTF.

The chain joins TRBV4-2 to TRBJ2-1; D tentatively fits TRBD1 or TRBD2 (6 bases each). V was shortened by 4 bases and J by 7 bases, with 17 bases between the two germline ends. The CDR3 covers 15 residues. Germline V gene lookup returns CDR1 LGHNA and CDR2 YNFKEQ. CDR3 nucleotides: TGTGCCAGCAGCCCCGATTCTCGAGGGGGGAATGAGCAGTTCTTC. It codes for CASSPDSRGGNEQFF.

In its sample, this clone was seen once. V is TRBV30 and J is TRBJ1-3, with D perhaps matching TRBD1 (6 bases). The V gene lost 5 bases and the J gene lost 6 bases, with 8 bases spanning the gap. There are 11 residues in the CDR3. Germline V CDR1 and CDR2: GTSNPN, SVGIG (reference sequence). The CDR3 DNA reads as TGTGCCTGGTCAGGGGAAAACACCATATATTTT. Amino acid sequence: CAWSGENTIYF.

The rearrangement links TRBV18 to TRBJ2-7; TRBD2 might be the D (6 bases). The CDR3 covers 16 residues. The germline V gene encodes CDR1 KGHSH and CDR2 LQKENI. The V end was cut by 2 bases, the J end by 4 bases, with 18 bases between. CDR3 sequence (DNA): TGTGCCAGCTCACCAACCCCCGGGACTTACTTTTACGAGCAGTACTTC. It is translated as CASSPTPGTYFYEQYF.

This clone is a singleton in its sample. The rearrangement joins TRBV4-2 to TRBJ2-4; D may correspond to TRBD1 or TRBD2 (5 bases each). Between the trimmed V and J ends, which lost 6 bases and 6 bases, there was a span of 12 bases. The germline gives CDR1 LGHNA, CDR2 YNFKEQ. The CDR3 length is 13 residues. The CDR3, as DNA: TGTGCCAGCAGACGTGACAGCGGAAACATTCAGTACTTC. It specifies CASRRDSGNIQYF.

The chain recombines TRBV28 with TRBJ2-7; 12 bases are a match to TRBD1. Germline CDR1 is MDHEN and CDR2 is SYDVKM. The CDR3 runs to 15 residues. With 6 bases clipped from V and 4 bases from J, the junction kept 7 bases outside the gene matches. CDR3 nucleotides: TGTGCCAGCAGCCCCGGGGGACAGGGGGCATACGAGCAGTACTTC. It yields the protein CASSPGGQGAYEQYF.

The V and J genes are TRBV10-1 and TRBJ1-2; TRBD1 matches 10 bases. This CDR3 is built from 16 residues. V was pared by 10 bases and J by 8 bases, with 19 bases of the junction left unmatched. CDR1 and CDR2 (germline): WNHNN, SYGVQD (reference sequence). This CDR3 is CATPSPGQGGSHGYTF. CDR3 in DNA: TGCGCCACCCCCTCCCCCGGACAGGGGGGTTCGCACGGCTACACCTTC.

The chain is built from TRBV5-4 and TRBJ1-2; the D gene is possibly TRBD1 (6 bases). V was trimmed by 4 bases and J by 2 bases, leaving 12 bases between them. The length of the CDR3 is 14 residues. From germline, CDR1 is SGHNT and CDR2 YYREEE (reference sequence). Written as DNA, the CDR3 is TGTGCCAGCAGCGCTCAGACAGGAAACTATGGCTACACCTTC. This codes for CASSAQTGNYGYTF.

This chain connects TRBV29-1 to TRBJ1-6; possibly TRBD1 for D (6 bases). V dropped 4 bases and J dropped 9 bases, with 13 bases sitting between them. Per the germline V gene, CDR1 is SQVTM and CDR2 is ANQGSEA. The CDR3 runs 13 residues. CDR3 protein: CSVGGGLGSPLHF. Here the CDR3 DNA reads TGCAGCGTTGGGGGGGGGCTAGGTTCACCCCTCCACTTT.

This sequence joins TRBV28 and TRBJ1-2; no clear D. V lost 8 bases and J 2 bases, leaving 12 bases between the germline ends. The CDR3 has 13 amino acids. Germline values: CDR1 MDHEN, CDR2 SYDVKM. The CDR3 sequence: CASEMARNYGYTF. CDR3 nucleotides: TGTGCCAGCGAAATGGCCCGCAACTATGGCTACACCTTC.

This chain joins TRBV29-1 and TRBJ2-3, with unresolved D. The CDR3 loop spans 13 amino acids. Germline CDR1 SQVTM, CDR2 ANQGSEA. V lost 3 bases, J lost 2 bases, and 9 bases lay in between. The CDR3 DNA is TGCAGCGTTGACAAAGGGAACACAGATACGCAGTATTTT. This encodes CSVDKGNTDTQYF.

The chain carries TRBV9 and TRBJ1-2, with 11 nucleotides matching TRBD1. Trimming removed 3 bases from V and 3 bases from J; junction bases left unmatched: 7. Germline-derived CDR1 and CDR2 are SGDLS and YYNGEE. This CDR3 has 16 residues. In DNA, the CDR3 is TGTGCCAGCAGCGCCCCCCGGGACAGGGGGGACTATGGCTACACCTTC. Amino acids: CASSAPRDRGDYGYTF. Variable domain in full (rest from reference TRBV9 and TRBJ1-2): DSGVTQTPKHLITATGQRVTLRCSPRSGDLSVYWYQQSLDQGLQFLIQYYNGEERAKGNILERFSAQQFPDLHSELNLSSLELGDSALYFCASSAPRDRGDYGYTFGSGTRLTVV.